The 32 T cell receptor beta chains below come from one sample, sequenced in a study of shared clonotypes between healthy human individuals. TCRdb's copy holds only in-frame clones and misses some; the assay was immunoSEQ multiplex PCR. The repertoire includes millions of clones, roughly nine tenths of them detected once, and 0.11% to 0.15% sits in the top ten. Sample: naive CD4+ T cells sorted from blood. The subset was: CD45RA+ positively selected. The receptors here all came from a man between 18 and 29 years old in good health.

CDR3 nucleotides: TGCGCCAGCAGCCAAGAGGCGGGGGGGGGAGCCGAGCAGTACTTC. Translated, it gives CASSQEAGGGAEQYF. The chain joins TRBV4-3 to TRBJ2-7; TRBD2 agrees at 9 bases. This CDR3 comprises 15 residues. The trim removed 0 bases at V and 6 bases at J, leaving 6 bases unmatched. Germline V lookup: CDR1 LGHNA, CDR2 YSLEER.

This chain uses TRBV30 with TRBJ2-5; D unresolved. CDR1 GTSNPN and CDR2 SVGIG come from the germline V gene (reference sequence). Trimming left V 7 bases short and J 2 bases short, with 14 bases between. This CDR3 contains 13 residues. CDR3 sequence reads: CAYTDGSQETQYF. In DNA form, the CDR3 reads TGTGCCTACACGGACGGTAGTCAAGAGACCCAGTACTTC.

CDR3: CASSQERGAYEQYF. The DNA for the CDR3 is TGCGCCAGCAGCCAGGAGCGGGGCGCCTACGAGCAGTACTTC. V usage is TRBV4-1 and J usage is TRBJ2-7, with 7 bases identical to TRBD2. CDR3 length equals 14 residues. V lost 3 bases, J lost 2 bases, and 4 bases stayed unmatched. CDR1 and CDR2 from the germline V gene are MGHRA and YSYEKL.

V usage is TRBV9 and J usage is TRBJ2-6; D gene uncertain. Germline CDR1 SGDLS, CDR2 YYNGEE. V lost 3 bases and J lost 3, with 10 bases in between. The CDR3 is made up of 15 amino acids. CDR3 DNA sequence: TGTGCCAGCAGCGAGGGCGGTTTTGGGGCCAACGTCCTGACTTTC. As protein: CASSEGGFGANVLTF.

The count of this clone is one. The chain employs TRBV28 and TRBJ2-7; D uncertain. Trimming cost V 4 bases and J 4 bases, with 17 bases left between them. The CDR3 length is 15 residues. Germline assignment: CDR1 MDHEN and CDR2 SYDVKM. The CDR3 DNA reads TGTGCCAGCAGTTCCCCGACTCCCCACGGATACGAGCAGTACTTC. Translation gives CASSSPTPHGYEQYF.

This clone was seen a single time. The genes are TRBV5-1 and TRBJ2-5; a weak D match, TRBD2 (6 bases). Germline V gene sequence: CDR1 SGHRS, CDR2 YFSETQ. CDR3 size: 14 residues. V lost 4 bases, J lost 9 bases, and 19 bases lay in between. DNA for the CDR3: TGCGCCAGCAGCCCCGAGCGATTAGCGGCGGCCCAGTACTTC. The encoded protein is CASSPERLAAAQYF.

V is TRBV28 and J is TRBJ1-4; D may be TRBD1 (5 bases). Trimming left V 5 bases short and J 10 bases short, with 11 bases between. Germline V lookup: CDR1 MDHEN, CDR2 SYDVKM. The CDR3 runs 12 residues. CDR3 amino acids: CASSQRGLKLFF. The CDR3 nucleotides read TGTGCCAGCAGTCAACGGGGGTTAAAACTGTTTTTT.

This chain links TRBV6-6 with TRBJ1-2; 8 positions match TRBD1. The germline gives CDR1 MNHNY, CDR2 SVGAGI (reference sequence). CDR3 length: 13 amino acids. Trimming removed 9 bases from V and 7 bases from J; junction bases left unmatched: 10. The CDR3 loop reads CASRQGPVSGYTF. CDR3 DNA: TGTGCCAGTAGACAGGGGCCAGTTAGTGGCTACACCTTC.

The chain is built from TRBV30 and TRBJ2-4; D is perhaps TRBD1 (5 bases). The V gene's germline CDR1 is GTSNPN and CDR2 SVGIG (reference sequence). The CDR3 runs to 19 residues. The V and J ends lost 0 bases and 0 bases respectively, with 21 bases between them. DNA of the CDR3: TGTGCCTGGAGTGTACTCAGGGCAAGGGGTACACTAGCCAAAAACATTCAGTACTTC. Its protein product is CAWSVLRARGTLAKNIQYF. The entire variable domain, with the rest obtained from reference TRBV30 and TRBJ2-4, is as follows: SQTIHQWPATLVQPVGSPLSLECTVEGTSNPNLYWYRQAAGRGLQLLFYSVGIGQISSEVPQNLSASRPQDRQFILSSKKLLLSDSGFYLCAWSVLRARGTLAKNIQYFGAGTRLSVL.

The chain joins TRBV28 to TRBJ1-2; the match to TRBD1 covers 9 bases. The germline V gene encodes CDR1 MDHEN and CDR2 SYDVKM. With 8 bases clipped from V and 5 bases from J, the junction kept 6 bases outside the gene matches. The CDR3 is made up of 13 amino acids. In nucleotides, the CDR3 is TGTGCCAGCCTTAAGACAGGGGGATATGGCTACACCTTC. It encodes CASLKTGGYGYTF.

This rearrangement joins TRBV5-6 to TRBJ2-7; 8 bases are shared with TRBD1. With V trimmed by 6 bases and J by 3 bases, 5 bases remained unmatched. The CDR3 covers 13 residues. The germline gives CDR1 SGHDT, CDR2 YYEEEE. CDR3 sequence reads: CASTETGDYEQYF. The CDR3 region has the DNA TGTGCCAGCACCGAGACAGGGGACTACGAGCAGTACTTC.

The V and J genes are TRBV4-1 and TRBJ2-5, with 8 bases aligning to TRBD1. J gave up 4 bases and V 5 bases, and 9 bases lay outside the gene matches. CDR3 size: 15 residues. The germline V gene encodes CDR1 MGHRA and CDR2 YSYEKL. The CDR3 region has the DNA TGCGCCAGCAGCTCACTGCAGGGGGCGCGAGAGACCCAGTACTTC. Translated, it gives CASSSLQGARETQYF.

This chain links TRBV7-6 with TRBJ1-3; D may be TRBD1 (6 bases). Germline loops: CDR1 SGHVS, CDR2 FNYEAQ. V lost 5 bases and J lost 0, with 14 bases in between. The CDR3 runs 16 residues. CDR3 in amino acids: CASSPRGGDSGNTIYF. In DNA form, the CDR3 reads TGTGCCAGCAGCCCCCGAGGGGGGGACTCTGGAAACACCATATATTTT.

The chain joins TRBV5-1 to TRBJ2-2; TRBD2 aligns across 9 bases. V trimming: 4 bases; J trimming: 3 bases; junction bases outside the gene matches: 4. The germline gives CDR1 SGHRS, CDR2 YFSETQ. The CDR3 has 15 residues. CDR3 bases: TGCGCCAGCAGCGTAGCGGGAGCTGACACCGGGGAGCTGTTTTTT. It specifies CASSVAGADTGELFF.

About this clone itself: The identical CDR3 is also encoded by other nucleotide sequences in the sample. The V call is TRBV5-1, the J call TRBJ2-7, with D perhaps TRBD1 (6 bases). The CDR3 sequence is 12 residues long. The ends were cut back, 4 bases at V and 4 bases at J, with 9 bases in the middle. Germline V gene data show CDR1 as SGHRS and CDR2 as YFSETQ. CDR3: CASSEDRYEQYF. CDR3 coding DNA: TGCGCCAGCAGCGAGGACAGATACGAGCAGTACTTC.

V gene TRBV6-5 combines with J gene TRBJ2-4; 8 bases line up with TRBD1. Germline V gene sequence: CDR1 MNHEY, CDR2 SVGAGI. Trimming took 4 bases from V and 9 from J; bases not matched to a gene: 11. This CDR3 comprises 15 residues. CDR3 sequence (DNA): TGTGCCAGCAGTTCTCGTGGACAGGGTACAATCATTCAGTACTTC. It is translated as CASSSRGQGTIIQYF.

The gene calls are TRBV29-1 and TRBJ1-1; TRBD1 is a possible D gene (6 bases). Trimming removed 5 bases at V and 4 bases at J, with 14 bases between. The V gene's germline CDR1 is SQVTM and CDR2 ANQGSEA. CDR3 size: 13 residues. The CDR3 bases are TGCAGCGTTTCCGGGACAAGAGGCACTGAAGCTTTCTTT. This codes for CSVSGTRGTEAFF.

In the case of this clone: The sample holds other DNA sequences that translate to the same CDR3. The chain employs TRBV5-6 and TRBJ1-2; 9 bases are shared with TRBD1. Germline V gives CDR1 SGHDT, CDR2 YYEEEE. The trim removed 4 bases at V and 5 bases at J, leaving 3 bases unmatched. The CDR3 consists of 13 residues. The CDR3, as DNA: TGTGCCAGCAGCCTGGGGACAGGGTATGGCTACACCTTC. Protein product: CASSLGTGYGYTF.

This sequence joins TRBV27 and TRBJ2-1; TRBD2 matches 9 bases. This CDR3 region has 18 residues. Looked up from germline, CDR1 is MNHEY and CDR2 is SMNVEV (reference sequence). The V gene end was trimmed by 3 bases and the J gene end by 0 bases; junction bases not matched to a gene: 9. The CDR3 is CASSFERGAQSSYNEQFF. The CDR3 region has the DNA TGTGCCAGCAGTTTCGAGCGGGGGGCCCAAAGCTCCTACAATGAGCAGTTCTTC.

This sequence joins TRBV5-8 and TRBJ1-5, with D maybe TRBD1 (5 bases). Trimming took 2 bases from V and 5 from J, leaving 14 bases between them. The CDR3 spans 15 residues. Per the germline V gene, CDR1 is SGHTS and CDR2 is YDEGEE. The CDR3 spells CASSLSNRLDQPQHF. The CDR3 nucleotides are TGTGCCAGCAGCTTATCGAACAGGCTCGATCAGCCCCAGCATTTT.

A word on this clone: The identical CDR3 is also encoded by other nucleotide sequences in the sample. The chain is built from TRBV7-9 and TRBJ2-3; no reliable D call. CDR3 size: 14 residues. The ends were cut back, 2 bases at V and 2 bases at J, with 8 bases in the middle. Germline CDR1 SEHNR, CDR2 FQNEAQ (reference sequence). CDR3 sequence (DNA): TGTGCCAGCAGCTTAAGCAGATCCACAGATACGCAGTATTTT. It is translated as CASSLSRSTDTQYF.

The chain carries TRBV2 and TRBJ2-3, with D unclear. The germline gives CDR1 SNHLY, CDR2 FYNNEI. The V and J ends lost 3 bases and 6 bases respectively, with 10 bases between them. CDR3 size: 13 residues. The CDR3 DNA sequence: TGTGCCAGCAGTGACGGCTGGCCGGATACGCAGTATTTT. Amino acid sequence: CASSDGWPDTQYF.

The gene calls are TRBV5-1 and TRBJ1-1; TRBD1 matches 7 bases. Per germline, CDR1 SGHRS and CDR2 YFSETQ. The CDR3 runs 15 residues. The V gene end was trimmed by 4 bases and the J gene end by 3 bases; junction bases not matched to a gene: 9. The CDR3 DNA is TGCGCCAGCAGCGTTACAGGGGTGGGAGACACTGAAGCTTTCTTT. As protein: CASSVTGVGDTEAFF.

The V call is TRBV7-2, the J call TRBJ2-7, with 15 bases fitting TRBD2. The CDR3 length is 17 residues. V was pared by 5 bases and J by 2 bases, with 7 bases of the junction left unmatched. Germline CDR1 reads SGHTA; CDR2 reads FQGNSA. The CDR3: CASSPSGLAGGAYEQYF. DNA of the CDR3: TGTGCCAGCAGCCCATCGGGACTAGCGGGAGGAGCCTACGAGCAGTACTTC. Full variable domain (missing parts from reference TRBV7-2 and TRBJ2-7): GAGVSQSPSNKVTEKGKDVELRCDPISGHTALYWYRQSLGQGLEFLIYFQGNSAPDKSGLPSDRFSAERTGGSVSTLTIQRTQQEDSAVYLCASSPSGLAGGAYEQYFGPGTRLTVT.

V is TRBV6-1 and J is TRBJ1-2; perhaps TRBD1 as D (6 bases). This CDR3 is 15 amino acids long. Per germline, CDR1 MNHNS and CDR2 SASEGT. Between the trimmed V and J ends, which lost 10 bases and 8 bases, there was a span of 26 bases. Written as DNA, the CDR3 is TGTGCCAAACCCGCGTCTGGGGGCAGAAAGAGGGGCTACACCTTC. Translating gives CAKPASGGRKRGYTF.

The genes are TRBV7-2 and TRBJ2-1; TRBD2 agrees at 9 bases. Germline lookup yields CDR1 SGHTA and CDR2 FQGNSA. Trimming took 3 bases from V and 8 from J; bases not matched to a gene: 8. This CDR3 is 15 amino acids long. CDR3 region: CASSFFSGGFDEQFF. The CDR3 region has the DNA TGTGCCAGCAGCTTTTTTAGCGGGGGATTCGATGAGCAGTTCTTC.

V is TRBV7-3 and J is TRBJ2-5, with D unclear. There are 16 residues in the CDR3. The V end lost 5 bases, the J end lost 0 bases, and 16 bases lay between the germline ends. Germline CDR1 reads SGHTA; CDR2 reads FQGTGA. CDR3: CASSPKPLSYQETQYF. The CDR3 DNA follows: TGTGCCAGCAGCCCAAAACCCTTGTCGTACCAAGAGACCCAGTACTTC.

The rearrangement links TRBV5-1 to TRBJ2-5; D may be TRBD1 (5 bases). V was shortened by 7 bases and J by 3 bases, with 16 bases between the two germline ends. Germline CDR1 SGHRS, CDR2 YFSETQ. The CDR3 covers 14 residues. The CDR3 DNA reads TGCGCCAGCTTTAGGGGCGGTGGTGAAGAGACCCAGTACTTC. Translating gives CASFRGGGEETQYF. Supplemented by reference TRBV5-1 and TRBJ2-5, the full variable domain reads KAGVTQTPRYLIKTRGQQVTLSCSPISGHRSVSWYQQTPGQGLQFLFEYFSETQRNKGNFPGRFSGRQFSNSRSEMNVSTLELGDSALYLCASFRGGGEETQYFGPGTRLLVL.

The chain couples TRBV6-1 to TRBJ1-5; 9 positions match TRBD1. Germline V gene lookup returns CDR1 MNHNS and CDR2 SASEGT. The CDR3 spans 16 residues. The junction had 7 bases not matched to a gene; V was cut back by 4 bases and J by 3 bases. CDR3 bases: TGTGCCAGCAGTGCTGGGACAGGGTCCCTCAATCAGCCCCAGCATTTT. Amino acids: CASSAGTGSLNQPQHF.

The J gene is TRBJ1-2, the V gene TRBV5-1; 7 bases map to TRBD1. The CDR3 is made up of 14 amino acids. Germline assignment: CDR1 SGHRS and CDR2 YFSETQ. Unmatched junction bases numbered 11, after V lost 4 bases and J lost 8 bases. CDR3 coding DNA: TGCGCCAGCAGCGCGACAGGGAACGGGTACGGCTACACCTTC. This sequence encodes CASSATGNGYGYTF.

The chain links TRBV5-1 to TRBJ2-1; possibly TRBD2 for D (6 bases). CDR3 length: 16 amino acids. Trimming left V 5 bases short and J 8 bases short, with 23 bases between. Germline V gives CDR1 SGHRS, CDR2 YFSETQ. CDR3 residues: CASRGRAGTFGDEQFF. In DNA form, the CDR3 reads TGCGCCAGCAGAGGACGAGCCGGGACTTTTGGCGATGAGCAGTTCTTC. Filled out from reference TRBV5-1 and TRBJ2-1, the complete variable domain reads KAGVTQTPRYLIKTRGQQVTLSCSPISGHRSVSWYQQTPGQGLQFLFEYFSETQRNKGNFPGRFSGRQFSNSRSEMNVSTLELGDSALYLCASRGRAGTFGDEQFFGPGTRLTVL.

The chain combines TRBV5-5 with TRBJ2-2; D tentatively fits TRBD1 or TRBD2 (5 bases each). Germline lookup yields CDR1 SGHKS and CDR2 YYEKEE (reference sequence). The CDR3 consists of 14 residues. The V and J ends lost 6 bases and 3 bases respectively, with 12 bases between them. The CDR3 spells CASTWDGYTGELFF. The CDR3 coding sequence is TGTGCCAGCACCTGGGACGGATACACCGGGGAGCTGTTTTTT.